This T cell receptor beta chain is from a study of identifying expanded T cells in peripheral blood. Study-wide results and caveats: About 1.3 clones differed between technical replicates, versus approximately 17 and 20 over time. Two-week clone count variance significantly increased as total template count grew.

Notes on this clone: What it recognizes is unknown.

From germline, CDR1 is MNHNY and CDR2 SVGAGI (reference sequence). V gave up 2 bases and J gave up 5 bases, with 7 bases separating them. CDR3 length: 13 amino acids. Some clones are missing from TCRdb's copy, which holds only in-frame ones; the method was immunoSEQ multiplex PCR. Of about 110,000 clones listed, about 89% are singletons. During the collection period, no donor immune events like infections were recorded. The chain couples TRBV6-6 to TRBJ2-1; D remains ambiguous. The receptor was isolated from a person aged 18 to 75 in good health. Sequences were obtained from blood. CDR3 DNA: TGTGCCAGCAGTTACAGGACGAACAATGAGCAGTTCTTC. Translated, it gives CASSYRTNNEQFF.